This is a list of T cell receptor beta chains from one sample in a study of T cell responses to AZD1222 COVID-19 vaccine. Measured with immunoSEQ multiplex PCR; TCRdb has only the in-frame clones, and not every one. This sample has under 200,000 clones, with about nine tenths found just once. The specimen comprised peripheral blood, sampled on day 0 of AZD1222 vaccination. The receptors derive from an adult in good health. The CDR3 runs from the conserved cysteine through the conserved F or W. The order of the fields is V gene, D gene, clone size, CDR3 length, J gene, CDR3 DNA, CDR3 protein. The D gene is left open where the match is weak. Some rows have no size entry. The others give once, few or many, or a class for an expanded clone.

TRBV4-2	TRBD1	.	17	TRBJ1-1	TGTGCCAGCAGCCAGCTCCCGGGACAGGGTCAAAACACTGAAGCTTTCTTT	CASSQLPGQGQNTEAFF
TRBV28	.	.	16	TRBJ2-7	TGTGCCAGCAGTTCTCCTGCCCTCAGACAGACCTACGAGCAGTACTTC	CASSSPALRQTYEQYF
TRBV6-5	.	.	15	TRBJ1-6	TGTGCCAGCAGTTACAGGGCCGCCTATAATTCACCCCTCCACTTT	CASSYRAAYNSPLHF
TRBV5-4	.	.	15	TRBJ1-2	TGTGCCAGCAGCGCAGAGATTCCGGGGACCTATGGCTACACCTTC	CASSAEIPGTYGYTF
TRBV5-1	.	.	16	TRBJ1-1	TGCGCCAGCAGCCCCGGATCTCGAGGTGTGAACACTGAAGCTTTCTTT	CASSPGSRGVNTEAFF
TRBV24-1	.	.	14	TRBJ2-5	TGTGCCACCAGTGATTCGGGACGCTCGGAGACCCAGTACTTC	CATSDSGRSETQYF
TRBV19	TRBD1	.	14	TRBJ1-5	TGTGCCAGTAGTTCGACAGGGGGTCATCAGCCCCAGCATTTT	CASSSTGGHQPQHF
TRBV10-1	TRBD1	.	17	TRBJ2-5	TGCGCCAGCAGTGAGGCGGGACAGGGGGCGCCCCAAGAGACCCAGTACTTC	CASSEAGQGAPQETQYF
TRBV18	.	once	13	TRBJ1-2	TGTGCCAGCTCGGAAGACAGGCGAAGCGGCTACACCTTC	CASSEDRRSGYTF
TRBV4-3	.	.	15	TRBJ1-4	TGCGCCAGCAGCCAAGTAGAGGGACGGTGGGAAAAACTGTTTTTT	CASSQVEGRWEKLFF
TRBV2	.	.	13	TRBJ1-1	TGTGCCAGCAGTGTCCAAGAGAACACTGAAGCTTTCTTT	CASSVQENTEAFF
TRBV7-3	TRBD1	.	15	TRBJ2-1	TGTGCCAGCAGCCCTGCCGGGACAGGGGGGAATGAGCAGTTCTTC	CASSPAGTGGNEQFF
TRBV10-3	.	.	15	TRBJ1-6	TGTGCCATCAGCGAACTGGAGCGGATGAATTCACCCCTCCACTTT	CAISELERMNSPLHF
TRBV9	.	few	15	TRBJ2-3	TGTGCCAGCAGCGTAGCCGTGGGGGGGCAAAATACGCAGTATTTT	CASSVAVGGQNTQYF
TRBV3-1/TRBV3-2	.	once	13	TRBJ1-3	TGTGCCAGCAGCCAATTTATAGGAAACACCATATATTTT	CASSQFIGNTIYF
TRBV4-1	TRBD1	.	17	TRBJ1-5	TGCGCCAGCAGCCAAAAACCCCGGGACAGGGATCATCAGCCCCAGCATTTT	CASSQKPRDRDHQPQHF
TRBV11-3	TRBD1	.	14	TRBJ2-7	TGTGCCAGCAGCTCGGACAGGAAACCCTACGAGCAGTACTTC	CASSSDRKPYEQYF
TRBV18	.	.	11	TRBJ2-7	TGTGCCAGCTCCCCTCAATACGAGCAGTACTTC	CASSPQYEQYF
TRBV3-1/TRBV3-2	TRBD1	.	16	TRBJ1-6	TGTGCCAGCAGCCAGCTGGGACAGGGTCAGAATTCACCCCTCCACTTT	CASSQLGQGQNSPLHF
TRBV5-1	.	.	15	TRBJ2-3	TGCGCCAGCAGCTTATACGACAGTAGGACAGATACGCAGTATTTT	CASSLYDSRTDTQYF
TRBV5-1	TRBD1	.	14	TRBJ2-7	TGCGCCAGCAGCTTCGGCAGGGGGCAGTACGAGCAGTACTTC	CASSFGRGQYEQYF
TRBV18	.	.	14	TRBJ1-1	TGTGCCAGCTCACCGAGGGGGGGAGACACTGAAGCTTTCTTT	CASSPRGGDTEAFF